This T cell receptor beta chain was profiled in a study of OX40 agonist ivuxolimab in advanced cancers. Points from the study as a whole: Averaged across samples, CD8+ T cells carried more expanded clones than CD4+ did. Some nonresponders additionally presented with little normalized T-cell clonal expansion.

Of note for this clone: The target antigen is unknown.

V lost 6 bases and J lost 0, with 11 bases in between. Germline V gene data show CDR1 as MDHEN and CDR2 as SYDVKM. The length of the CDR3 is 14 residues. Clones were sequenced by immunoSEQ multiplex PCR, and TCRdb holds only the in-frame ones, with some missing. The sample includes 47,000 or so clones, around 90% of them seen just once. The TCR originated in an adult with an advanced solid tumor such as melanoma, head and neck, liver or kidney cancer. The sample here was CD4+ or CD8+ T cells sorted from blood, taken in a trial of the OX40 agonist ivuxolimab. The V gene is TRBV28, the J gene TRBJ1-2, with TRBD1 as a possible D gene (5 bases). CDR3 protein: CASSPGRTNYGYTF. CDR3 coding DNA: TGTGCCAGCAGCCCGGGACGGACTAACTATGGCTACACCTTC.